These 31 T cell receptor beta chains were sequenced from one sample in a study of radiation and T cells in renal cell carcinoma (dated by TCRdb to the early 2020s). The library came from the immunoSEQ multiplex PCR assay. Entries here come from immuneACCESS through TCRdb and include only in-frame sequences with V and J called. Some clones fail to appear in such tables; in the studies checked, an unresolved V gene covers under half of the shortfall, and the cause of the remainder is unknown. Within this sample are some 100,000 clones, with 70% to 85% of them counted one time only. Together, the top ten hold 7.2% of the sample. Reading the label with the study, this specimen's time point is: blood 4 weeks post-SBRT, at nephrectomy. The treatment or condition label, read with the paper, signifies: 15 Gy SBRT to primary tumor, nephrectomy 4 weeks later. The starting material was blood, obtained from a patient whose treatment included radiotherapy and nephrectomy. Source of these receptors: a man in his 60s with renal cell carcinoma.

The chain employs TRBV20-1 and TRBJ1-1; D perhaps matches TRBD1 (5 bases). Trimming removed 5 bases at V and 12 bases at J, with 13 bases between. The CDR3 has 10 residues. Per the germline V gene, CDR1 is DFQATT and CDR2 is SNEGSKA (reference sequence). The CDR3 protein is CSAFRAGTFF. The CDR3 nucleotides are TGCAGTGCTTTCAGGGCCGGGACTTTCTTT.

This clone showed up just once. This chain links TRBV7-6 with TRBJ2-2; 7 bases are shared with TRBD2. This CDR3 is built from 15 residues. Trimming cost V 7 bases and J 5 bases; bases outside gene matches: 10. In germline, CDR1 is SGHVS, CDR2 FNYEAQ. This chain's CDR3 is CASKKRAGVTGELFF. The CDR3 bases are TGTGCCAGCAAAAAGAGGGCGGGAGTGACCGGGGAGCTGTTTTTT.

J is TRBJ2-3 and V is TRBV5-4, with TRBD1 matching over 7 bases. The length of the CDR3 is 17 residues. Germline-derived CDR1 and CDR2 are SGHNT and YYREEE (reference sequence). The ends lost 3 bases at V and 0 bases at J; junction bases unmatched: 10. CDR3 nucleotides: TGTGCCAGCAGCTCGAAAAGACAGGGACCTAGCACAGATACGCAGTATTTT. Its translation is CASSSKRQGPSTDTQYF.

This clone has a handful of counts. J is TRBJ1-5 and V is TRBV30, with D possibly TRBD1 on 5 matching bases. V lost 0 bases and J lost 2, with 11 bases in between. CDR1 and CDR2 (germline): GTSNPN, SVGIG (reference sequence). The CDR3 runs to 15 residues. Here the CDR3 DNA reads TGTGCCTGGAGTGTAGCTGGGGGTGGCAATCAGCCCCAGCATTTT. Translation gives CAWSVAGGGNQPQHF.

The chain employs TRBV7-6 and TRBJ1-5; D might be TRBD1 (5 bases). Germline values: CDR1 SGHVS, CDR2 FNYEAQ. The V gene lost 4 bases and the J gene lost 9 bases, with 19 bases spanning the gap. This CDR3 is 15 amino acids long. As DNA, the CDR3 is TGTGCCAGCAGCTCTCTGGGGCAGGGACTTGGGCCCCAGCATTTT. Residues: CASSSLGQGLGPQHF.

As DNA, the CDR3 is TGTGCCAGCAGGGGATTGTGGTCTAGCGGGGTCTACGAGCAGTACTTC. It specifies CASRGLWSSGVYEQYF. V is TRBV5-8 and J is TRBJ2-7; 9 nucleotides line up with TRBD2. V lost 5 bases, J lost 3 bases, and 12 bases stayed unmatched. CDR1 and CDR2 from the germline V gene are SGHTS and YDEGEE. The CDR3 consists of 16 residues.

DNA of the CDR3: TGTGCCTGGAGTGGTGATTGGGAGAACTATGGCTACACCTTC. Its protein product is CAWSGDWENYGYTF. The chain couples TRBV30 to TRBJ1-2, with D unresolved. The ends were cut back, 1 base at V and 2 bases at J, with 11 bases in the middle. The CDR3 has 14 amino acids. CDR1 is GTSNPN, CDR2 SVGIG, per germline (reference sequence).

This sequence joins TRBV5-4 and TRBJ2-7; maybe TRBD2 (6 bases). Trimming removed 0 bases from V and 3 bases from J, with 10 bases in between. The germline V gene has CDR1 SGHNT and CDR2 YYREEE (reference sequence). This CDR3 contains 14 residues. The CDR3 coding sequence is TGTGCCAGCAGCTTGGTTGGTAGCGGCTACGAGCAGTACTTC. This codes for CASSLVGSGYEQYF.

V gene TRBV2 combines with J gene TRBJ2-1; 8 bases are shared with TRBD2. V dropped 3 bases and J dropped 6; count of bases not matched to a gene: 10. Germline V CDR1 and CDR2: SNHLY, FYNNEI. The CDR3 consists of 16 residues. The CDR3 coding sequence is TGTGCCAGCAGTGAGGGGGTGGCGGGAGGATTCAATGAGCAGTTCTTC. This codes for CASSEGVAGGFNEQFF.

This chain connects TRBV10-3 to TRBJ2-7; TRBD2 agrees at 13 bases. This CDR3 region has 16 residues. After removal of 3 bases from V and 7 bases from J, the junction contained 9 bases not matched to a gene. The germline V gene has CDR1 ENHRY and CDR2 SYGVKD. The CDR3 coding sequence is TGTGCCATCAGTGAAACAACTAGCGGGAGGGCCGGGGAGCAGTACTTC. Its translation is CAISETTSGRAGEQYF.

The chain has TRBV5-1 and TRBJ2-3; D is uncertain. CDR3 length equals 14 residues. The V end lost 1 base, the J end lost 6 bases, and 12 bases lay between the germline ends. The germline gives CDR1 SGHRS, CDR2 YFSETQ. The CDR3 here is CASSLQQRRDTQYF. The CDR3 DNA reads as TGCGCCAGCAGCTTGCAACAGCGCCGGGATACGCAGTATTTT.

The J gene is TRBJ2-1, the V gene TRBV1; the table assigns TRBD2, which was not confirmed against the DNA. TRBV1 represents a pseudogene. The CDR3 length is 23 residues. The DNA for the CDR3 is TGCACCAGCAGCCAAGATCAGACTCCGAGGGGTAGCGGGAGGGCCGCCTCCTACAATGAGCAGTTCTTC. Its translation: CTSSQDQTPRGSGRAASYNEQFF.

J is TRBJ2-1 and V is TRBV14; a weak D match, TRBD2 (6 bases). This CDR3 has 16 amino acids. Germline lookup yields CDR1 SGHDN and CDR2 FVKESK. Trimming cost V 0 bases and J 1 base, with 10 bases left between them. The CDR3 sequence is CASSQEGGRSYNEQFF. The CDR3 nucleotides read TGTGCCAGCAGCCAAGAAGGAGGGAGGTCCTACAATGAGCAGTTCTTC.

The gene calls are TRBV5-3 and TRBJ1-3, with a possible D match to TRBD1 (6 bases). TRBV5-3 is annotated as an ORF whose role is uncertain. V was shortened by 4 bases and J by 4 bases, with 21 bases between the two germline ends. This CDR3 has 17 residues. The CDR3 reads CARSPDRGTIPGNTIYF. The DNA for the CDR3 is TGTGCCAGAAGCCCCGACAGAGGGACAATCCCCGGAAACACCATATATTTT.

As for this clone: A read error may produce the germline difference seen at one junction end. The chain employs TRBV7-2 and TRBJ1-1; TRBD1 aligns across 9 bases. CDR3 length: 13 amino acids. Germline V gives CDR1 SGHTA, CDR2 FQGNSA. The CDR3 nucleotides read TGTGCCAGCAGCTTATCGAGCGACAGGGGGGCATCCTTT. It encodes CASSLSSDRGASF.

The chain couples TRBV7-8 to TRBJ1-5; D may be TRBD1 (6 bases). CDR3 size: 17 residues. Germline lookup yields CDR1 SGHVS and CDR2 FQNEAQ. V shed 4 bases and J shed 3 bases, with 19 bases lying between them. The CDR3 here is CASSSPGWDKNNQPQHF. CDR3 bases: TGTGCCAGCAGCTCTCCGGGGTGGGACAAGAACAATCAGCCCCAGCATTTT.

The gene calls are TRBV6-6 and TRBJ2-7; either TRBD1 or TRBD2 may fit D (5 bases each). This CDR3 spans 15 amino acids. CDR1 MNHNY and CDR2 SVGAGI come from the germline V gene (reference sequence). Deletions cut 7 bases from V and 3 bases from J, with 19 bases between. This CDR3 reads CASKSPHGAVYEQYF. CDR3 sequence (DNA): TGTGCCAGCAAGTCACCCCACGGGGCCGTCTACGAGCAGTACTTC.

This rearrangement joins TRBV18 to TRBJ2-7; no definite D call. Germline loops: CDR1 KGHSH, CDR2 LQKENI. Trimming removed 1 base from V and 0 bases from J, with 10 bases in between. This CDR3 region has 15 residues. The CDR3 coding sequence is TGTGCCAGCTCACCACAGGGTTCTACCTCCTACGAGCAGTACTTC. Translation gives CASSPQGSTSYEQYF.

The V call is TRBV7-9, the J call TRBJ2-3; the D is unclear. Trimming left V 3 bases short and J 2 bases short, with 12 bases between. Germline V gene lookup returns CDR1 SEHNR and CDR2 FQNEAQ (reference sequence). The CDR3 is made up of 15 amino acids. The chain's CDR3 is CASSFDWEATDTQYF. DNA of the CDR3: TGTGCCAGCAGCTTTGACTGGGAAGCCACAGATACGCAGTATTTT.

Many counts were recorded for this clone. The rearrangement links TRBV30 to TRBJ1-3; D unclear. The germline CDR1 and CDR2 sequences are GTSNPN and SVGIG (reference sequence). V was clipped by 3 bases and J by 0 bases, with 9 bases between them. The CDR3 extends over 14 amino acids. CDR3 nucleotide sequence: TGTGCCTGGAGGGCCGCTAGCTCTGGAAACACCATATATTTT. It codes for CAWRAASSGNTIYF.

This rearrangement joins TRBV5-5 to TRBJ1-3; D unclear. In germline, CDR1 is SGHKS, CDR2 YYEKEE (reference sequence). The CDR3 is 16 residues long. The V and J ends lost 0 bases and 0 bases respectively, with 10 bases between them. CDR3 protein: CASSLGAGFSGNTIYF. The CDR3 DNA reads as TGTGCCAGCAGCTTGGGAGCGGGGTTCTCTGGAAACACCATATATTTT.

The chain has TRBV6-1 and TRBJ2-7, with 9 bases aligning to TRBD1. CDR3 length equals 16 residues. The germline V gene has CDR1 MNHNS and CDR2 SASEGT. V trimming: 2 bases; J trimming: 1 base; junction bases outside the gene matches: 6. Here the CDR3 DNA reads TGTGCCAGCAGTGAAAGTTTCGGACAGGGGTCCTACGAGCAGTACTTC. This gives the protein CASSESFGQGSYEQYF.

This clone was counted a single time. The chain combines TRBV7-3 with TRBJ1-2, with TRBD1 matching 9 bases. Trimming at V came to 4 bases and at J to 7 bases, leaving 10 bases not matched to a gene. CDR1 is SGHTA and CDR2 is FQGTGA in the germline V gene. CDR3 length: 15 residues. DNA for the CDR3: TGTGCCAGCAGCTCAGCGACAGGGGGGATAGGTGGCTACACCTTC. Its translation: CASSSATGGIGGYTF.

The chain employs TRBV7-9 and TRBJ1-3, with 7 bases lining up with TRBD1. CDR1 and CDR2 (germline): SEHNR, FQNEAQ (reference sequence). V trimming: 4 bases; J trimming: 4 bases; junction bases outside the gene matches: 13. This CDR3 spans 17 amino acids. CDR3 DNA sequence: TGTGCCAGCAGCTCGACAAGCGACAGGGATTGGGGAAACACCATATATTTT. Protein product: CASSSTSDRDWGNTIYF.

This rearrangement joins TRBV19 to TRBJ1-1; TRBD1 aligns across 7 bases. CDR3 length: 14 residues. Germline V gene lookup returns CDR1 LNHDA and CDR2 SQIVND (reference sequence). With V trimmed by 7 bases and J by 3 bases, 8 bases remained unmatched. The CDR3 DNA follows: TGTGCCAGTACCCACAGGGGTGAGGACACTGAAGCTTTCTTT. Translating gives CASTHRGEDTEAFF.

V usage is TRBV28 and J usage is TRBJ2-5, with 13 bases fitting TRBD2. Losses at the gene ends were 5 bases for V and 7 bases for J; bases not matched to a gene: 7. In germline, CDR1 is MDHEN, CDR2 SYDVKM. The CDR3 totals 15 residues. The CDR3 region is CASSPGLAGVGTQYF. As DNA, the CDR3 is TGTGCCAGCAGTCCCGGACTAGCGGGAGTGGGGACCCAGTACTTC.

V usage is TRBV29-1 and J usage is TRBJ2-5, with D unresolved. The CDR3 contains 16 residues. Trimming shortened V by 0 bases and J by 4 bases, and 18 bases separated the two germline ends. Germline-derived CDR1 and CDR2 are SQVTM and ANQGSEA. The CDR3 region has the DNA TGCAGCGTTGAAGATCTCCCTAAACAAACGGGAGAGACCCAGTACTTC. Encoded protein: CSVEDLPKQTGETQYF.

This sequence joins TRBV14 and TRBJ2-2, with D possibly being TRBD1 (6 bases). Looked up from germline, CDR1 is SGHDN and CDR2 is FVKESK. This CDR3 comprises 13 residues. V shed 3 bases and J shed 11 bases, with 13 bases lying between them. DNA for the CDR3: TGTGCCAGCAGCCAGAATCGGGACATAGAGCTGTTTTTT. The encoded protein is CASSQNRDIELFF.

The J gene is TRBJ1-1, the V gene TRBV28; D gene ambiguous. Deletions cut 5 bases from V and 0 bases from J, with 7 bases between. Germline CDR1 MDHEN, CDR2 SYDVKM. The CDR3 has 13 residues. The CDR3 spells CASSQRVNTEAFF. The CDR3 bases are TGTGCCAGCAGTCAACGGGTGAACACTGAAGCTTTCTTT.

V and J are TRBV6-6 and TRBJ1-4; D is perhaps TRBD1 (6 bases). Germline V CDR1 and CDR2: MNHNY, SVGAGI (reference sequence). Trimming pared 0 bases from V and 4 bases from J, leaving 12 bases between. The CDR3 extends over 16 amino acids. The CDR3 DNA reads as TGTGCCAGCAGTTACTCTCCGACAGGAGTTAATGAAAAACTGTTTTTT. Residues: CASSYSPTGVNEKLFF.

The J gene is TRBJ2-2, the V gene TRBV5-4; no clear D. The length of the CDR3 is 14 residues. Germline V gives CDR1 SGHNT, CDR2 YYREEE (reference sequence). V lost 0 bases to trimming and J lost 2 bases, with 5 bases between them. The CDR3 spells CASSLATNTGELFF. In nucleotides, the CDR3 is TGTGCCAGCAGCTTGGCCACTAACACCGGGGAGCTGTTTTTT. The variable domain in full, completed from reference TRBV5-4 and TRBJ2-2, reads ETGVTQSPTHLIKTRGQQVTLRCSSQSGHNTVSWYQQALGQGPQFIFQYYREEENGRGNFPPRFSGLQFPNYSSELNVNALELDDSALYLCASSLATNTGELFFGEGSRLTVL.